This T cell receptor (beta chain) was identified in a study of CD8 T cells in ankylosing spondylitis. This clonotype appeared many times. Its antigen is unknown. Germline CDR1 DFQATT, CDR2 SNEGSKA (reference sequence). The CDR3 contains 17 residues. V trimming: 5 bases; J trimming: 8 bases; junction bases outside the gene matches: 16. Quantitative 5'-RACE with molecular barcodes generated TCR beta libraries. MiXCR, run by TCRdb on the 5' RACE reads, gives a single entry per CDR3 protein. The sample consists of hundreds of thousands of distinct CDR3 sequences, roughly a tenth of them appearing once. Findings and caveats of the study: A motif of seven or eight highly homologous TCR beta variants was seen as apparently characteristic of ankylosing spondylitis blood. The clones that were linked to disease were reported to be significantly enriched in matched synovial fluid samples from ankylosing spondylitis patients.

Sample: blood, either unsorted or a sorted T cell fraction (not recorded which). This TCR derives from a male donor with ankylosing spondylitis or in good health (not recorded which). The chain is built from TRBV20-1 and TRBJ2-1, with 12 bases fitting TRBD2. The CDR3 bases are TGCAGTGCTGGTGGCCGTACTAGCGGGGGGCCCTCTGATGAGCAGTTCTTC. Translation gives CSAGGRTSGGPSDEQFF.